At least ten counts were recorded for the clone carrying this T cell receptor (beta chain). The antigen remains undetermined. Quantitative molecular-barcoded 5'-RACE generated the TCR beta libraries. MiXCR, applied by TCRdb to the 5' RACE reads, yields one record per CDR3 protein. The table lists about 140,000 distinct CDR3 sequences, roughly 6.6% of them singletons. Germline V gives CDR1 LGHDT, CDR2 YNNKEL (reference sequence). CDR3 length: 13 residues. The V and J ends lost 4 bases and 5 bases respectively, with 8 bases between them. This sample was taken from a study of CD8 T cells in ankylosing spondylitis. General study findings and limits: It appeared that ankylosing spondylitis blood was characterized by a TCR beta motif of about eight highly homologous variants.

Sequenced sample: blood, either unsorted or a sorted T cell fraction (not recorded which). The receptor comes from a female donor with ankylosing spondylitis or in good health (not recorded which). The chain is built from TRBV3-1 and TRBJ1-4; D unresolved. The CDR3 DNA sequence: TGTGCCAGCAGCCGAGGACTAAATGAAAAACTGTTTTTT. This gives the protein CASSRGLNEKLFF.